Listed here are 10 T cell receptor beta chains from one sample, sequenced in a study of blood T cell repertoires in COVID-19. Sequenced by immunoSEQ multiplex PCR; TCRdb stores in-frame clones only, minus some. The sample has 380,000 or so clones; roughly nine tenths are singletons. The sample comprised peripheral blood. Receptors were obtained from a middle-aged man with acute or convalescent COVID-19.

This clone occurred a few times. This chain connects TRBV7-3 to TRBJ2-3, with TRBD1 identical over 8 bases. The CDR3 loop spans 15 amino acids. V shed 5 bases, J shed 2 bases, and the junction held 6 bases outside the gene matches. Per the germline V gene, CDR1 is SGHTA and CDR2 is FQGTGA. CDR3 loop: CASSQQGAYTDTQYF. The CDR3 nucleotides are TGTGCCAGCAGCCAGCAGGGGGCCTACACAGATACGCAGTATTTT.

This chain connects TRBV29-1 to TRBJ1-2; 8 bases agree with TRBD1. Germline CDR1 SQVTM, CDR2 ANQGSEA. The CDR3 covers 12 residues. V lost 5 bases and J lost 8; bases outside the gene matches: 7. CDR3 region: CSVNQGAKGYTF. For the CDR3, the DNA is TGCAGCGTTAACCAGGGGGCGAAGGGCTACACCTTC. Drawing the rest from reference TRBV29-1 and TRBJ1-2, the complete variable domain is SAVISQKPSRDICQRGTSLTIQCQVDSQVTMMFWYRQQPGQSLTLIATANQGSEATYESGFVIDKFPISRPNLTFSTLTVSNMSPEDSSIYLCSVNQGAKGYTFGSGTRLTVV.

This rearrangement joins TRBV4-2 to TRBJ2-5; 7 positions agree with TRBD2. The junction had 4 bases not matched to a gene; V was cut back by 5 bases and J by 4 bases. This CDR3 has 13 amino acids. Germline assignment: CDR1 LGHNA and CDR2 YNFKEQ. The CDR3 DNA follows: TGTGCCAGCAGCGCACGGACTAGAGAGACCCAGTACTTC. This codes for CASSARTRETQYF.

The chain recombines TRBV6-5 with TRBJ1-2, with TRBD1 matching over 7 bases. From germline, CDR1 is MNHEY and CDR2 SVGAGI. After removal of 5 bases from V and 5 bases from J, the junction contained 5 bases not matched to a gene. The CDR3 is 13 residues long. The CDR3 nucleotides read TGTGCCAGCAGTAGACAGGGTAAATATGGCTACACCTTC. It encodes CASSRQGKYGYTF.

Of note for this clone: Distinct nucleotide sequences in the sample also encode this CDR3. The CDR3 coding sequence is TGCGCCAGCAGCTTGATCCAAAACACTGAAGCTTTCTTT. Amino acids: CASSLIQNTEAFF. J is TRBJ1-1 and V is TRBV5-1; D not resolved. The CDR3 runs to 13 residues. The V gene lost 1 base and the J gene lost 2 bases, with 6 bases spanning the gap. Germline V CDR1 and CDR2: SGHRS, YFSETQ.

Notes on this clone: Other nucleotide sequences from this sample produce the same CDR3. The chain recombines TRBV5-4 with TRBJ2-7; maybe TRBD2 (5 bases). CDR3 length: 12 residues. The V end lost 2 bases, the J end lost 3 bases, and 6 bases lay between the germline ends. The germline V gene encodes CDR1 SGHNT and CDR2 YYREEE (reference sequence). Here the CDR3 DNA reads TGTGCCAGCAGCTTAGGAGGCTACGAGCAGTACTTC. Translating gives CASSLGGYEQYF.

Here the CDR3 reads CASSDHQAGNYGYTF. For the CDR3, the DNA is TGTGCCAGCAGCGACCACCAAGCAGGGAACTATGGCTACACCTTC. The chain is built from TRBV28 and TRBJ1-2; TRBD1 might be the D (5 bases). Germline-derived CDR1 and CDR2 are MDHEN and SYDVKM. Trimming pared 6 bases from V and 2 bases from J, leaving 16 bases between. This CDR3 has 15 residues.

This clone was seen a few times. V usage is TRBV12-3 or TRBV12-4 and J usage is TRBJ1-1; no clear D gene. This CDR3 is built from 13 residues. Trimming cost V 3 bases and J 2 bases, with 7 bases left between them. The CDR3 region has the DNA TGTGCCAGCAGTTTTAGTACCAACACTGAAGCTTTCTTT. This translates into CASSFSTNTEAFF.

The chain's CDR3 is CASSLRRATYNEQFF. The DNA of the CDR3 is TGTGCCAGCAGCTTGAGGAGGGCTACCTACAATGAGCAGTTCTTC. The rearrangement links TRBV27 to TRBJ2-1; a possible D gene is TRBD2 (6 bases). The V end was cut by 6 bases, the J end by 2 bases, with 14 bases between. CDR1 and CDR2 (germline): MNHEY, SMNVEV (reference sequence). This CDR3 has 15 amino acids.

The rearrangement joins TRBV9 to TRBJ2-7; 7 bases match TRBD2. The germline gives CDR1 SGDLS, CDR2 YYNGEE. The CDR3 has 15 residues. J lost 5 bases, V lost 1 base, and 9 bases had no gene match. The CDR3 loop is CASSVSSGVVDEQYF. CDR3 nucleotides: TGTGCCAGCAGCGTATCAAGCGGGGTGGTCGACGAGCAGTACTTC.